This T cell receptor (beta chain) was retrieved from a study of blood T cell repertoires in COVID-19. Original handling: Amplification of reference gene primers was used by the study to estimate nucleated cell counts. Profiling relied on immunoSEQ multiplex PCR, and the TCRdb table lists in-frame clones only, not all of them. That table is the source of V, J and clone size, and D and trimming were worked out from the DNA. The table shows over 200,000 clones, with 75% to 90% occurring only once. This CDR3 has 14 amino acids. The germline V and J ends were trimmed by 5 bases and 0 bases, with 10 bases remaining between them. Germline-derived CDR1 and CDR2 are MNHEY and SVGEGT. Patients at the Seattle site were enrolled during active infection and followed longitudinally.

The specimen was peripheral blood. The V and J genes are TRBV6-2 or TRBV6-3 and TRBJ1-1, with D possibly matching TRBD1 (6 bases). The source is a man aged 25 to 40 with COVID-19, enrolled during active disease. The CDR3 sequence: CASSRTAMNTEAFF. The CDR3 DNA sequence: TGTGCCAGCAGTCGGACAGCCATGAACACTGAAGCTTTCTTT.